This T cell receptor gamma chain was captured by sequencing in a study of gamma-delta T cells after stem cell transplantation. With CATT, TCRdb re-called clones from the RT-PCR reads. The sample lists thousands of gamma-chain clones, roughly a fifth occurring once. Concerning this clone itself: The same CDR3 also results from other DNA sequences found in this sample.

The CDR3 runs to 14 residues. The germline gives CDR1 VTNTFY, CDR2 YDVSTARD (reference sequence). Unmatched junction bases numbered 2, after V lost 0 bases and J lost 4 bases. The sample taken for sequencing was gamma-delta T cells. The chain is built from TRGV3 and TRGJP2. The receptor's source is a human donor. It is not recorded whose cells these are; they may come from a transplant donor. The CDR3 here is CATWDRSSDWIKTF. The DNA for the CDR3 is TGTGCCACCTGGGACAGGTCTAGTGATTGGATCAAGACGTTT.